Listed below are T cell receptor beta chains from one sample, sequenced in a study of T-cell reconstitution after alpha-beta-depleted transplantation in children. TCRdb re-derived calls from the PCR reads in MiXCR, one entry per CDR3 protein. Of about 340,000 distinct CDR3 sequences listed, 15% to 20% were seen once; the top ten hold roughly 41%. The material was PBMCs, mostly from graft donor cells, obtained 360 days after TCRalphabeta/CD19-depleted stem cell transplant. The receptor source for this set is a male patient between 2 and 9 years old who had a stem cell transplant for acute lymphoblastic leukemia, so the T cells may come from the graft donor. Both conserved end residues are trimmed from each CDR3. D genes are given only for firm matches. Not all rows give a size; the values are once, few, many and, for expanded clones, a class.

abundance,d_gene,len,v_gene,CDR3aa
many,.,11,TRBV18,ASSPRQPYEQY
.,.,11,TRBV29-1,SVAENPGYEQY
many,.,9,TRBV29-1,SAAIGDTQY
.,.,12,TRBV29-1,SGLGYRETDTQY
.,.,15,TRBV4-3,ASSQDAELLATGELF
.,TRBD2,16,TRBV3-1,ASSQVGGGLAGVKTQY
.,.,14,TRBV4-3,ASSQAGTGVFEKLF
few,.,14,TRBV30,AWSVAHLEPFYEQY
once,.,11,TRBV19,ASSISFQQPQH
few,.,12,TRBV5-1,ASSRELVPNEQF
.,TRBD1,13,TRBV4-3,ASSQDWTGSDTQY
.,TRBD1,13,TRBV28,ASSLSGQQYSEAF
few,TRBD1,12,TRBV12-3/TRBV12-4,ASSFRGLEETQY
many,TRBD1,13,TRBV27,ASSFDRASGDTQY
.,.,13,TRBV4-3,ASSRQTGAGGELF
few,TRBD2,14,TRBV20-1,SAMTSGIESYNEQF
few,.,10,TRBV7-2,ASSSTRYTQY
few,TRBD2,15,TRBV29-1,SVESLAGSLGSYEQY
.,TRBD2,14,TRBV20-1,SATFLTGRGLETQY
.,.,10,TRBV10-1,ASNDSGSPLH
.,TRBD1,11,TRBV10-3,AIRDRYTDTQY
few,TRBD2,12,TRBV2,ASSWEREGNEQF
.,TRBD1,13,TRBV28,ASSLLPDREDGYT
.,.,12,TRBV27,ASSLGGGYYGYT
.,TRBD1,11,TRBV29-1,SVARQGRETQY
.,TRBD1,12,TRBV6-1,ASKLGQGAYTQY
few,.,14,TRBV28,ASSFSSDGSFYGYT
few,.,15,TRBV28,ASTPTGAGISTDTQY
few,.,11,TRBV6-5,ASSYSGQEEVF
few,.,12,TRBV29-1,SVDRGGSNQPQH
many,TRBD2,16,TRBV9,ASSERLAGVAATGELF
few,.,11,TRBV20-1,SASVGDRNEQF
few,.,11,TRBV4-2,ASSHRPTYEQY
many,.,12,TRBV12-3/TRBV12-4,ASSFSASSYEQY
.,.,14,TRBV30,AWSEDALLLTGELF
few,.,17,TRBV6-2/TRBV6-3,ASSRVRMGASSGANVLT
many,.,13,TRBV10-3,AISSPRLPSGELF
few,.,13,TRBV10-3,AIGEWRGSTGELF
.,TRBD2,13,TRBV6-2/TRBV6-3,ASSYFGGRAEELF
few,.,11,TRBV28,ASSFKLGRPQH